This is a list of T cell receptor beta chains from one sample in a study of glioma-infiltrating T cells. A single record per CDR3 protein comes from TCRdb applying MiXCR to the multiplex PCR reads. Among about 130,000 distinct CDR3 sequences listed, around 25% were seen once. The material sequenced was glioma tissue, nonneoplastic brain tissue, or PBMCs (not recorded which). The receptors come from a human donor with low-grade glioma or glioblastoma, undergoing nonglioma brain surgery, or in good health (not recorded which). Each CDR3 is given with its conserved first and last residue. A D gene is named only where the DNA matches it firmly. Rows give clone size only sometimes, using once, few, many, or a class for an expanded clone.

clone_size: NA; d_call: NA; v_call: TRBV27; j_call: TRBJ2-4; cdr3_aa: CASSFGDKKNIQYF; cdr3_nt: TGTGCCAGCAGTTTTGGAGACAAAAAAAACATTCAGTACTTC
clone_size: many; d_call: TRBD1; v_call: TRBV7-3; j_call: TRBJ1-1; cdr3_aa: CASRPQGGTEAFF; cdr3_nt: TGTGCCAGCAGACCTCAGGGGGGCACTGAAGCTTTCTTT
clone_size: many; d_call: NA; v_call: TRBV28; j_call: TRBJ1-5; cdr3_aa: CASSLPGVSNQPQHF; cdr3_nt: TGTGCCAGCAGCCTCCCAGGGGTGAGCAATCAGCCCCAGCATTTT
clone_size: many; d_call: NA; v_call: TRBV28; j_call: TRBJ1-5; cdr3_aa: CASSLLGFFQPQHF; cdr3_nt: TGTGCCAGCAGTTTATTAGGGTTTTTTCAGCCCCAGCATTTT
clone_size: few; d_call: NA; v_call: TRBV29-1; j_call: TRBJ1-5; cdr3_aa: CSVDSADSNQPQHF; cdr3_nt: TGCAGCGTTGATTCGGCCGATAGCAATCAGCCCCAGCATTTT
clone_size: NA; d_call: NA; v_call: TRBV3-1; j_call: TRBJ1-1; cdr3_aa: CASSQSGETEAFF; cdr3_nt: TGTGCCAGCAGCCAATCAGGGGAGACTGAAGCTTTCTTT
clone_size: NA; d_call: TRBD2; v_call: TRBV2; j_call: TRBJ2-5; cdr3_aa: CASSQGLPGGGTQYF; cdr3_nt: TGTGCCAGCAGCCAGGGACTGCCCGGGGGGGGGACCCAATACTTC
clone_size: NA; d_call: NA; v_call: TRBV4-1; j_call: TRBJ1-5; cdr3_aa: CASSQGPDSQGQPQHF; cdr3_nt: TGCGCCAGCAGCCAAGGTCCGGACAGCCAAGGTCAGCCCCAGCATTTT
clone_size: NA; d_call: TRBD1; v_call: TRBV18; j_call: TRBJ1-2; cdr3_aa: CASSPGTGVDHGYTF; cdr3_nt: TGTGCCAGCTCACCGGGGACAGGGGTGGATCATGGCTACACCTTC
clone_size: many; d_call: NA; v_call: TRBV20-1; j_call: TRBJ1-3; cdr3_aa: CSASGTPGNTIYF; cdr3_nt: TGCAGTGCTTCCGGGACACCTGGAAACACCATATATTTT
clone_size: many; d_call: TRBD2; v_call: TRBV6-6; j_call: TRBJ2-1; cdr3_aa: CASSYGLAGGNNEQFF; cdr3_nt: TGTGCCAGCAGTTACGGTCTAGCGGGGGGAAACAATGAGCAGTTCTTC
clone_size: NA; d_call: NA; v_call: TRBV29-1; j_call: TRBJ1-3; cdr3_aa: CSVHLDTAGNTIYF; cdr3_nt: TGCAGCGTCCACCTGGACACGGCTGGAAACACCATATATTTT
clone_size: many; d_call: TRBD2; v_call: TRBV20-1; j_call: TRBJ2-3; cdr3_aa: CSARNRGGGTDTQYF; cdr3_nt: TGCAGTGCGCGGAACCGGGGGGGCGGCACAGATACGCAGTATTTT
clone_size: few; d_call: NA; v_call: TRBV2; j_call: TRBJ2-5; cdr3_aa: CASSNEVKTQYF; cdr3_nt: TGTGCCAGCAGTAATGAGGTTAAGACCCAGTACTTC
clone_size: NA; d_call: NA; v_call: TRBV7-9; j_call: TRBJ2-4; cdr3_aa: CASSPPGRGTKNIQYF; cdr3_nt: TGTGCCAGCAGCCCCCCAGGGCGCGGAACCAAAAACATTCAGTACTTC
clone_size: NA; d_call: NA; v_call: TRBV3-1; j_call: TRBJ1-2; cdr3_aa: CASSPSPGPTVGYTF; cdr3_nt: TGTGCCAGCAGCCCCTCACCGGGACCCACAGTGGGCTACACCTTC
clone_size: medium-sized; d_call: TRBD2; v_call: TRBV6-1; j_call: TRBJ2-1; cdr3_aa: CASTLAGAGDEQFF; cdr3_nt: TGTGCCAGCACCTTAGCGGGGGCCGGGGATGAGCAGTTCTTC
clone_size: many; d_call: NA; v_call: TRBV28; j_call: TRBJ1-2; cdr3_aa: CASRPTDGYGYTF; cdr3_nt: TGTGCCAGCAGGCCGACGGACGGGTATGGCTACACCTTC
clone_size: NA; d_call: NA; v_call: TRBV5-4; j_call: TRBJ1-1; cdr3_aa: CASSLGRAQKAFF; cdr3_nt: TGTGCCAGCAGCTTGGGGAGGGCCCAGAAAGCTTTCTTT